The 26 T cell receptor beta chains below were found in one sample sequenced in a study of CD8 T cells in ankylosing spondylitis. TCRdb recomputed calls from the 5' RACE reads with MiXCR, one row per CDR3 protein. The sample lists about 160,000 distinct CDR3 sequences; under 45% were seen once. The specimen sequenced was synovial fluid, either unsorted or a sorted T cell fraction (not recorded which). These receptors all come from a male donor with ankylosing spondylitis.

The chain recombines TRBV6-2 or TRBV6-3 with TRBJ2-1, with D perhaps assigned TRBD1 or TRBD2 (5 bases each). The CDR3 loop spans 15 amino acids. Deletions cut 5 bases from V and 3 bases from J, with 14 bases between. Germline CDR1 reads MNHEY; CDR2 reads SVGEGT. CDR3: CASSLRDLDYNEQFF. CDR3 in DNA: TGTGCCAGCAGTCTCCGGGACCTGGACTACAATGAGCAGTTCTTC.

This clonotype came up a few times. The J gene is TRBJ2-5, the V gene TRBV4-3; a weak D match, TRBD2 (6 bases). V was cut by 0 bases and J by 5 bases, with 16 bases left in between. CDR1 is LGHNA and CDR2 is YSLEER in the germline V gene. CDR3 length equals 16 residues. CDR3 residues: CASSQEEGANWETQYF. CDR3 bases: TGCGCCAGCAGCCAAGAGGAGGGAGCAAACTGGGAGACCCAGTACTTC.

This clonotype occurred a few times. V usage is TRBV29-1 and J usage is TRBJ2-1, with D uncertain. The CDR3 has 15 residues. Germline V CDR1 and CDR2: SQVTM, ANQGSEA. V was clipped by 4 bases and J by 6 bases, with 19 bases between them. CDR3 sequence: CSVVGFPPLFNEQFF. The CDR3 DNA sequence: TGCAGCGTTGTGGGGTTTCCCCCTCTCTTCAATGAGCAGTTCTTC.

The J gene is TRBJ2-7, the V gene TRBV6-7; the D is unclear. TRBV6-7 belongs to the ORF category, with a function that is uncertain. V lost 0 bases to trimming and J lost 2 bases, with 20 bases between them. The CDR3 has 18 residues. The CDR3 bases are TGTGCCAGCAGTTACTCGAATCTTGAGAGTGGGTTCCCCTACGAGCAGTACTTC. Encoded protein: CASSYSNLESGFPYEQYF.

V gene TRBV28 combines with J gene TRBJ2-2, with no clear D. V was cut by 7 bases and J by 5 bases, with 26 bases left in between. CDR1 is MDHEN, CDR2 SYDVKM, per germline. The CDR3 runs to 18 residues. The CDR3 nucleotides are TGTGCCAGCACCCCTTACCCCTTTTTTGCCCACAATACCGGGGAGCTGTTTTTT. Translation gives CASTPYPFFAHNTGELFF.

The count of this clonotype is one. Here the CDR3 reads CASSSTRHTGPQHF. In nucleotides, the CDR3 is TGTGCCAGCAGTTCTACCCGACATACCGGGCCCCAGCATTTT. V is TRBV28 and J is TRBJ1-5; no reliable D call. The V gene lost 4 bases and the J gene lost 9 bases, with 16 bases spanning the gap. CDR1 MDHEN and CDR2 SYDVKM come from the germline V gene. The CDR3 extends over 14 amino acids.

In its sample, this clonotype was seen a few times. The V call is TRBV29-1, the J call TRBJ1-4; D is possibly TRBD1 (6 bases). Germline assignment: CDR1 SQVTM and CDR2 ANQGSEA. The V end lost 4 bases, the J end lost 7 bases, and 13 bases lay between the germline ends. CDR3 size: 13 residues. The CDR3 sequence: CSVARGVREKLFF. As DNA, the CDR3 is TGCAGCGTTGCGAGGGGGGTCCGTGAAAAACTGTTTTTT.

This chain uses TRBV7-9 with TRBJ2-5; D not resolved. The CDR3 extends over 12 amino acids. Trimming stripped 2 bases from V and 8 bases from J, with 9 bases between. Germline CDR1 SEHNR, CDR2 FQNEAQ (reference sequence). The CDR3 loop reads CASSLRRETQYF. As DNA, the CDR3 is TGTGCCAGCAGCTTAAGGAGAGAAACCCAGTACTTC.

The chain combines TRBV5-1 with TRBJ2-7; 11 bases line up with TRBD1. The CDR3 consists of 16 residues. The V gene's germline CDR1 is SGHRS and CDR2 YFSETQ. Germline trimming cut 5 bases from V and 0 bases from J; bases unmatched to any gene: 7. CDR3 sequence reads: CASRGQGAHPSYEQYF. For the CDR3, the DNA is TGCGCCAGCAGAGGACAGGGGGCTCACCCCTCCTACGAGCAGTACTTC.

Ten or more counts support this clonotype. The J gene is TRBJ2-1, the V gene TRBV11-2; TRBD2 might be the D (7 bases). The CDR3 is 18 amino acids. With 1 base removed from V and 1 base from J, the gap between germline ends came to 17 bases. CDR1 and CDR2 (germline): SGHAT, FQNNGV. The CDR3 DNA is TGTGCCAGCAGCTTAGGGTACTGGGGGAGGGGGTCCTACAATGAGCAGTTCTTC. Translated, it gives CASSLGYWGRGSYNEQFF. The full variable domain, its missing parts supplied by reference TRBV11-2 and TRBJ2-1, is EAGVAQSPRYKIIEKRQSVAFWCNPISGHATLYWYQQILGQGPKLLIQFQNNGVVDDSQLPKDRFSAERLKGVDSTLKIQPAKLEDSAVYLCASSLGYWGRGSYNEQFFGPGTRLTVL.

This clonotype was seen a handful of times. The chain combines TRBV5-1 with TRBJ1-6, with D possibly being TRBD1 (5 bases). CDR3 length equals 18 residues. Trimming took off 0 bases at V and 7 bases at J, with 20 bases between the two ends. Germline V gene data show CDR1 as SGHRS and CDR2 as YFSETQ. CDR3 sequence reads: CASSLADFMGPDNSPLHF. CDR3 nucleotides: TGCGCCAGCAGCTTGGCCGACTTCATGGGGCCCGACAATTCACCCCTCCACTTT.

The rearrangement links TRBV7-9 to TRBJ1-3; D remains ambiguous. Deletions cut 5 bases from V and 0 bases from J, with 11 bases between. The germline gives CDR1 SEHNR, CDR2 FQNEAQ (reference sequence). The CDR3 totals 15 residues. In DNA form, the CDR3 reads TGTGCCAGCAGCCACTCAAACATCTCTGGAAACACCATATATTTT. Its translation: CASSHSNISGNTIYF. Full variable domain (outside the CDR3, taken from reference TRBV7-9 and TRBJ1-3): DTGVSQNPRHKITKRGQNVTFRCDPISEHNRLYWYRQTLGQGPEFLTYFQNEAQLEKSRLLSDRFSAERPKGSFSTLEIQRTEQGDSAMYLCASSHSNISGNTIYFGEGSWLTVV.

CDR3 DNA: TGTGCCAGCAGTTACGAGATCACCGGGACTAGCTCCTACGAGCAGTACTTC. This gives the protein CASSYEITGTSSYEQYF. V gene TRBV6-2 or TRBV6-3 combines with J gene TRBJ2-7; the match to TRBD2 covers 8 bases. Per the germline V gene, CDR1 is MNHEY and CDR2 is SVGEGT. The ends lost 2 bases at V and 0 bases at J; junction bases unmatched: 9. The CDR3 has 17 residues.

This clonotype was counted ten times or more. The chain employs TRBV18 and TRBJ2-7, with a tentative D call TRBD2 (5 bases). Germline CDR1 and CDR2: KGHSH and LQKENI. This CDR3 comprises 14 residues. Trimming removed 2 bases from V and 1 base from J, with 9 bases in between. In nucleotides, the CDR3 is TGTGCCAGCTCACCAGAACCGGGATCCTACGAGCAGTACTTC. It codes for CASSPEPGSYEQYF.

This clonotype was seen more than once but under ten times. The V and J genes are TRBV4-1 and TRBJ2-7; 11 bases match TRBD2. This CDR3 is 15 amino acids long. CDR1 is MGHRA and CDR2 is YSYEKL in the germline V gene. V lost 2 bases, J lost 4 bases, and 4 bases stayed unmatched. The CDR3 DNA is TGCGCCAGCAGCCAAACTAGCGGGAGAGGTTACGAGCAGTACTTC. It yields the protein CASSQTSGRGYEQYF.

In this sample, this clonotype is medium-sized. This rearrangement joins TRBV29-1 to TRBJ2-7; D perhaps matches TRBD1 (6 bases). V shed 4 bases and J shed 4 bases, with 11 bases lying between them. Germline V lookup: CDR1 SQVTM, CDR2 ANQGSEA. The length of the CDR3 is 12 residues. As DNA, the CDR3 is TGCAGCGTTGTTGTAGGGGGTTACGAGCAGTACTTC. Translated: CSVVVGGYEQYF.

In its sample, this clonotype was seen a few times. The J gene is TRBJ2-3, the V gene TRBV6-4; no definite D call. V lost 3 bases, J lost 1 base, and 8 bases lay in between. The CDR3 runs 14 residues. Germline V gives CDR1 MRHNA, CDR2 SNTAGT. CDR3 in amino acids: CASSEGQGTDTQYF. In DNA, the CDR3 is TGTGCCAGCAGTGAAGGGCAAGGCACAGATACGCAGTATTTT.

Many counts were recorded for this clonotype. The chain combines TRBV18 with TRBJ2-7; maybe TRBD2 (6 bases). Per the germline V gene, CDR1 is KGHSH and CDR2 is LQKENI. V was clipped by 0 bases and J by 5 bases, with 17 bases between them. CDR3 length: 16 amino acids. The CDR3 protein is CASSPPEGSGWHEQYF. In nucleotides, the CDR3 is TGTGCCAGCTCACCACCGGAGGGGTCCGGGTGGCACGAGCAGTACTTC.

V and J are TRBV4-2 and TRBJ2-1; D is unclear. V was clipped by 0 bases and J by 8 bases, with 8 bases between them. The V gene's germline CDR1 is LGHNA and CDR2 YNFKEQ. The CDR3 spans 13 residues. The CDR3 DNA follows: TGTGCCAGCAGCCAAGATGAACCCGATGAGCAGTTCTTC. Its protein is CASSQDEPDEQFF.

This clonotype was seen a few times. The chain uses TRBV7-2 and TRBJ1-2, with D hard to call. V was clipped by 2 bases and J by 3 bases, with 13 bases between them. CDR1 is SGHTA, CDR2 FQGNSA, per germline. This CDR3 comprises 15 residues. The CDR3 nucleotides read TGTGCCAGCAGCTTAACGGCTGGGGAGCACTATGGCTACACCTTC. Protein sequence: CASSLTAGEHYGYTF. Full variable domain (remainder filled in from reference TRBV7-2 and TRBJ1-2): GAGVSQSPSNKVTEKGKDVELRCDPISGHTALYWYRQSLGQGLEFLIYFQGNSAPDKSGLPSDRFSAERTGGSVSTLTIQRTQQEDSAVYLCASSLTAGEHYGYTFGSGTRLTVV.

The rearrangement joins TRBV4-1 to TRBJ2-7; TRBD1 aligns across 8 bases. The CDR3 loop spans 18 amino acids. J lost 1 base, V lost 4 bases, and 15 bases had no gene match. CDR1 is MGHRA, CDR2 YSYEKL, per germline. The CDR3 DNA reads as TGCGCCAGCAGCCTCTTCCGAGTGGACAGGGACTCATCCTACGAGCAGTACTTC. The encoded protein is CASSLFRVDRDSSYEQYF.

This clonotype was observed a few times. This sequence joins TRBV21-1 and TRBJ2-1; the table's D gene call, TRBD2, was not cross checked with the DNA. TRBV21-1 is recorded as a pseudogene. CDR3 size: 19 residues. CDR3 in DNA: TGTGCCAGCAGCATCTTTCTTGGGAAGACTAGCGAAGAGCGGAATGAGCAGTTCTTC. This gives the protein CASSIFLGKTSEERNEQFF.

The chain has TRBV12-3 or TRBV12-4 and TRBJ2-5; D is uncertain. The CDR3 has 17 amino acids. The ends were cut back, 7 bases at V and 0 bases at J, with 21 bases in the middle. Here the CDR3 DNA reads TGTGCCAGCACCCATTCCCTTTGGCAGCATGACCAAGAGACCCAGTACTTC. The encoded protein is CASTHSLWQHDQETQYF.

The chain employs TRBV15 and TRBJ2-3; the D gene is possibly TRBD1 (5 bases). V was pared by 3 bases and J by 3 bases, with 13 bases between. The CDR3 length is 15 residues. CDR1 and CDR2 (germline): LNHNV, YYDKDF (reference sequence). The CDR3 nucleotides read TGTGCCACCAGCAGTGGGGCAGATAAAACAGATACGCAGTATTTT. This translates into CATSSGADKTDTQYF.

The chain uses TRBV4-3 and TRBJ2-3; 11 bases are shared with TRBD2. From germline, CDR1 is LGHNA and CDR2 YSLEER. The CDR3 has 18 residues. J gave up 3 bases and V 3 bases, and 11 bases lay outside the gene matches. The CDR3 here is CASSQTPPSSGRTDTQYF. CDR3 bases: TGCGCCAGCAGCCAGACTCCCCCTTCTAGCGGGAGGACAGATACGCAGTATTTT.

The chain joins TRBV4-1 to TRBJ2-2, with 7 bases aligning to TRBD2. Trimming took 0 bases from V and 9 from J; bases not matched to a gene: 13. CDR3 length equals 17 residues. Germline CDR1 MGHRA, CDR2 YSYEKL. The CDR3 is CASSQDLGLVTPRELFF. The CDR3 nucleotides read TGCGCCAGCAGCCAAGACCTAGGACTAGTAACCCCCAGGGAGCTGTTTTTT.